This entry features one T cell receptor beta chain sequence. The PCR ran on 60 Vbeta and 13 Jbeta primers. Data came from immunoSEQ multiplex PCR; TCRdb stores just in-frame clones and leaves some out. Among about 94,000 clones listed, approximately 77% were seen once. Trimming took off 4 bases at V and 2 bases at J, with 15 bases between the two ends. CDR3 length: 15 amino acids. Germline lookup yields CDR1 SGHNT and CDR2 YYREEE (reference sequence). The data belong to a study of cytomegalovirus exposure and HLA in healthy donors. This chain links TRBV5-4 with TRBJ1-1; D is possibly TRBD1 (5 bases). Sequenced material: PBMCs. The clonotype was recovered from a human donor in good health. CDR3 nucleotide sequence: TGTGCCAGCAGCCTCTTTCAGGGATTCAACACTGAAGCTTTCTTT. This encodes CASSLFQGFNTEAFF.